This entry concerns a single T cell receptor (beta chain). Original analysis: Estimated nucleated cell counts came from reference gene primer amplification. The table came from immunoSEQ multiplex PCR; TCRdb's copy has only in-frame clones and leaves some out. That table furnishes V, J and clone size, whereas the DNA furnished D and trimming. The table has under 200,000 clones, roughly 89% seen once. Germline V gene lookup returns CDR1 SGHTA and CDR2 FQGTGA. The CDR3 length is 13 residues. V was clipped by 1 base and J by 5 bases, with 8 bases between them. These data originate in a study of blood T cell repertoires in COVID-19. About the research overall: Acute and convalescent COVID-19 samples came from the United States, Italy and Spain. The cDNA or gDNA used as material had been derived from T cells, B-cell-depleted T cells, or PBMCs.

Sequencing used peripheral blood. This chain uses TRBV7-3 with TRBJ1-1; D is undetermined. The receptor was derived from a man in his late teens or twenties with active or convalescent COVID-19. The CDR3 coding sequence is TGTGCCAGCAGCTTAAGGCAACAGACTGAAGCTTTCTTT. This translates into CASSLRQQTEAFF.